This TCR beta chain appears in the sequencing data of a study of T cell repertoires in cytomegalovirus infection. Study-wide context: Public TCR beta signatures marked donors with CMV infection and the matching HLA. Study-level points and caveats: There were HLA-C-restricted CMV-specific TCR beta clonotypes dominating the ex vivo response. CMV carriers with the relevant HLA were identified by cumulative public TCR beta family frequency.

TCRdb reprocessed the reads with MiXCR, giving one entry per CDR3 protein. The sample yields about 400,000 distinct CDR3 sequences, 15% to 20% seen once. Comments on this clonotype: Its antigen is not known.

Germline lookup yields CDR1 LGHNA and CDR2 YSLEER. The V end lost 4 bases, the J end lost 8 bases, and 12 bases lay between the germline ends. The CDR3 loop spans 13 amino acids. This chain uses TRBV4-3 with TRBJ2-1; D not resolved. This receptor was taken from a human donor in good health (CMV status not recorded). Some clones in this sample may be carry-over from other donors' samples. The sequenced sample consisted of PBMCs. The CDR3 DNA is TGCGCCAGCAGCCCAAGTACCCAGGATGAGCAGTTCTTC. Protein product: CASSPSTQDEQFF.